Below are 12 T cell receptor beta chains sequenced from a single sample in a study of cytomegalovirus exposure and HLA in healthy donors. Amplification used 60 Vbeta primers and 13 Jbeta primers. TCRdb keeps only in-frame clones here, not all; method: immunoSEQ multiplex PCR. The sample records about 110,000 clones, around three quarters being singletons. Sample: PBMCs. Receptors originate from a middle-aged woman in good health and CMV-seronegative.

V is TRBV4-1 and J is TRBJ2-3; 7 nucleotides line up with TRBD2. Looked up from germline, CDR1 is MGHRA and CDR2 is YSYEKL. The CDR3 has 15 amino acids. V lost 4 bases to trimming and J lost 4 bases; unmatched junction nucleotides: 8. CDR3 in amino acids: CASSLSGAPPDTQYF. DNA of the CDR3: TGCGCCAGCAGCCTCAGCGGGGCCCCCCCAGATACGCAGTATTTT.

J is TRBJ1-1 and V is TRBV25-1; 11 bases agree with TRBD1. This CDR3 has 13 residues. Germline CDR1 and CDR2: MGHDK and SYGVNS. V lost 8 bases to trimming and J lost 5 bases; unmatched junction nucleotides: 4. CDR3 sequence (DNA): TGTGCCAGCGGACAGGGGGCTTATACTGAAGCTTTCTTT. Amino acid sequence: CASGQGAYTEAFF.

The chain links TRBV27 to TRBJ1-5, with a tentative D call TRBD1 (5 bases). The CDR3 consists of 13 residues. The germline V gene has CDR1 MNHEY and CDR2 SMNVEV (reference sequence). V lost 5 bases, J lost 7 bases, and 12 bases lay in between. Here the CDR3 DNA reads TGTGCCAGCAGTCTGGGGGGAAAACAGCCCCAGCATTTT. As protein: CASSLGGKQPQHF.

The CDR3 coding sequence is TGTGCCAGCAGTTTCGCGGTCGGACTAGCGGGGGACTTCCAGTACTTC. Translated, it gives CASSFAVGLAGDFQYF. The chain carries TRBV27 and TRBJ2-7; 13 nucleotides match TRBD2. The CDR3 sequence is 16 residues long. From germline, CDR1 is MNHEY and CDR2 SMNVEV (reference sequence). Unmatched junction bases numbered 12, after V lost 3 bases and J lost 10 bases.

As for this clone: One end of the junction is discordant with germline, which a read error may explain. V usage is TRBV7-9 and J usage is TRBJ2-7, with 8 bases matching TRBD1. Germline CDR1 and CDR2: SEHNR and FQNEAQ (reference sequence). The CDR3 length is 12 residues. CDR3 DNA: TGTTCCAGCAGCCCCGGACAGGGAAGGCAGTACTTC. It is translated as CSSSPGQGRQYF.

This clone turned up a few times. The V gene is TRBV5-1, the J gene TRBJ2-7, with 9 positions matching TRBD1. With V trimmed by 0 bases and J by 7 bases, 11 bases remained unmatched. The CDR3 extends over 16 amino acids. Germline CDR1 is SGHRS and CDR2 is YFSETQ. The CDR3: CASSLEVRTGVQEQYF. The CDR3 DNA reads TGCGCCAGCAGCTTGGAAGTCCGGACAGGGGTTCAAGAGCAGTACTTC. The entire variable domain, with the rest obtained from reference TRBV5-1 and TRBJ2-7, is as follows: KAGVTQTPRYLIKTRGQQVTLSCSPISGHRSVSWYQQTPGQGLQFLFEYFSETQRNKGNFPGRFSGRQFSNSRSEMNVSTLELGDSALYLCASSLEVRTGVQEQYFGPGTRLTVT.

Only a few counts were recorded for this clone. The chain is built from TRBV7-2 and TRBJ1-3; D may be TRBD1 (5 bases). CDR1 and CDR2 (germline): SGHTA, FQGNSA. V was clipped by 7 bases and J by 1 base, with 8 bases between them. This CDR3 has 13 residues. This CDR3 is CASTRVSGNTIYF. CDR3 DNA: TGTGCCAGCACCAGGGTTTCTGGAAACACCATATATTTT.

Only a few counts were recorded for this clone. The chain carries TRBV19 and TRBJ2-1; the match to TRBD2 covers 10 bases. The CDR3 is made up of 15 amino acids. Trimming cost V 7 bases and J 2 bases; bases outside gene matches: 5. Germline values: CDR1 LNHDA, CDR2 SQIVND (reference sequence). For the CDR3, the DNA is TGTGCCAGTAAAGAACTAGCGGGGCCCTACAATGAGCAGTTCTTC. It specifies CASKELAGPYNEQFF.

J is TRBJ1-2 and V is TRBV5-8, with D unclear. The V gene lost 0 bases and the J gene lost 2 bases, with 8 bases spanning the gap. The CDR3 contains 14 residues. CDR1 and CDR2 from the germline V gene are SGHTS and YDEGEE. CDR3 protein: CASSLVSVNYGYTF. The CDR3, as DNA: TGTGCCAGCAGCTTGGTTTCCGTGAACTATGGCTACACCTTC.

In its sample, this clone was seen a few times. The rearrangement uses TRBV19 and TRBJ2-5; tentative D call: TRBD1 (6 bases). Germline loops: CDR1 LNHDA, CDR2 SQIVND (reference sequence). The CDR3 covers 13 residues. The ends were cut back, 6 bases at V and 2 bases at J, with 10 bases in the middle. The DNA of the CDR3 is TGTGCCAGTAGCCAGGGGATACAAGAGACCCAGTACTTC. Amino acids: CASSQGIQETQYF.

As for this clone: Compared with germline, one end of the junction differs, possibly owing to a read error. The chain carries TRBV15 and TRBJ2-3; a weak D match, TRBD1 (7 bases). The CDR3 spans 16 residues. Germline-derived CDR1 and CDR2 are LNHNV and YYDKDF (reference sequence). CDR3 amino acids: CATSRALSGGTDTRYF. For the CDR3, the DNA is TGTGCCACCAGCAGAGCTCTAAGCGGAGGGACAGATACGCGGTATTTT.

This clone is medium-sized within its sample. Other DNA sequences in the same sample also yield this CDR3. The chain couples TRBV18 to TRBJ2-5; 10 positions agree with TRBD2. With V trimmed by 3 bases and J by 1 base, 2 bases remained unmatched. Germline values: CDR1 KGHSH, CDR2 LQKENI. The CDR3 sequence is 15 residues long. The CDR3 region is CASSPTSGVQETQYF. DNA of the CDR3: TGTGCCAGCTCACCTACTAGCGGGGTCCAAGAGACCCAGTACTTC.